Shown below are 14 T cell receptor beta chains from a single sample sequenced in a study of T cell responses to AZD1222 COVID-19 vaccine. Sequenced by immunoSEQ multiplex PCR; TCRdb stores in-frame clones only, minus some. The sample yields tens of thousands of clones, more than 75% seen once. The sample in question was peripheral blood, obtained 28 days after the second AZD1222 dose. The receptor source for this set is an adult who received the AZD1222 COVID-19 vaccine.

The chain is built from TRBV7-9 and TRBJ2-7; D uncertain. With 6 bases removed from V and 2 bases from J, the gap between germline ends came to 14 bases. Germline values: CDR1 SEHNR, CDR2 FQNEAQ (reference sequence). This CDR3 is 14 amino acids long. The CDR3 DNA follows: TGTGCCAGCAGAACTACCGGGCCCACCTACGAGCAGTACTTC. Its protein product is CASRTTGPTYEQYF.

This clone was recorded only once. The CDR3 region is CASSLNQGTEAFF. The CDR3 DNA reads TGTGCCAGCAGCTTAAACCAGGGCACTGAAGCTTTCTTT. V is TRBV13 and J is TRBJ1-1; D is possibly TRBD1 (5 bases). The CDR3 is 13 residues long. CDR1 is PRHDT, CDR2 FYEKMQ, per germline (reference sequence). Trimming took 2 bases from V and 4 from J, leaving 8 bases between them.

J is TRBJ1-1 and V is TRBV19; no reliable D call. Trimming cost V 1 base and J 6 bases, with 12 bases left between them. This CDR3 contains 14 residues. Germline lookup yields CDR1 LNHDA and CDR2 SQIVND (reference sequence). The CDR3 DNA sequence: TGTGCCAGTAGTATAGTTCCTGGGAAGGCTGAAGCTTTCTTT. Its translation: CASSIVPGKAEAFF.

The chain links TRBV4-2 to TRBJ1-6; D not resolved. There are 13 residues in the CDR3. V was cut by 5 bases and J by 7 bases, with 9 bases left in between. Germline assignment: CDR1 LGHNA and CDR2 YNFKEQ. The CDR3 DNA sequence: TGTGCCAGCAGCGAAACCAGAAATTCACCCCTCCACTTT. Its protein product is CASSETRNSPLHF.

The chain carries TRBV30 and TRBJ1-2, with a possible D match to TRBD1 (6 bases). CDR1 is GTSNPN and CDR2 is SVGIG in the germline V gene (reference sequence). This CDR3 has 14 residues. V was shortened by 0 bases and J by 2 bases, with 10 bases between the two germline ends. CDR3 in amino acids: CAWSVGTLNYGYTF. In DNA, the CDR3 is TGTGCCTGGAGTGTAGGGACACTCAACTATGGCTACACCTTC.

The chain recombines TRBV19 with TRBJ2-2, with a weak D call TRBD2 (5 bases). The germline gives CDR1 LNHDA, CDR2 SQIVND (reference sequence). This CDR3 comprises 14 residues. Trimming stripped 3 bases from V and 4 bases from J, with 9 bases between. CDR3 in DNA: TGTGCCAGTAGTATTCGAGGGTCCACCGGGGAGCTGTTTTTT. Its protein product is CASSIRGSTGELFF.

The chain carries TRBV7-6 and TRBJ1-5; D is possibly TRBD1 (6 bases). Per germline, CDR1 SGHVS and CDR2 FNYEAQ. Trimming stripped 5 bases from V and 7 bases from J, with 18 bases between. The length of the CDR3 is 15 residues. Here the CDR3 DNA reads TGTGCCAGCAGCAAACAACAGGGAAGGGGGCAGCCCCAGCATTTT. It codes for CASSKQQGRGQPQHF.

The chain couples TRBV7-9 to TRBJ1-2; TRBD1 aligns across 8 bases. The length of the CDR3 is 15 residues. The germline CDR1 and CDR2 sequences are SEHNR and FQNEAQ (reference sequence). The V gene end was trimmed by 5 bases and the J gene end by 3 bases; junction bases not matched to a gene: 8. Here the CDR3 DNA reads TGTGCCAGCAGCCGGATCGGGACAGGACACTATGGCTACACCTTC. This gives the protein CASSRIGTGHYGYTF.

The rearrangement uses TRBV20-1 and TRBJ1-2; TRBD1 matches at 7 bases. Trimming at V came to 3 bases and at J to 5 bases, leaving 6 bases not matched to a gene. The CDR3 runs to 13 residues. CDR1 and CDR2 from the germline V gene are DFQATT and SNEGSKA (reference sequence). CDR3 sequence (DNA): TGCAGTGCTAGTTCCCGACAGGGATATGGCTACACCTTC. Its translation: CSASSRQGYGYTF.

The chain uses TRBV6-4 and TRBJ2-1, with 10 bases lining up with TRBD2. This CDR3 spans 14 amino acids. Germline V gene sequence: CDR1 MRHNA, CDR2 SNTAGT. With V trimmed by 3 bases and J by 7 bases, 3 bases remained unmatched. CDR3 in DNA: TGTGCCAGCAGTGAAGGAGCGGGGGGGAATGAGCAGTTCTTC. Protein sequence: CASSEGAGGNEQFF.

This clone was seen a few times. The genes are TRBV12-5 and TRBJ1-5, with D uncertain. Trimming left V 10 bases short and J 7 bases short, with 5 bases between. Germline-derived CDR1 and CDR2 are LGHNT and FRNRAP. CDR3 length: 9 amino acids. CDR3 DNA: TGTGCTAACCGGCAGCCCCAGCATTTT. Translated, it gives CANRQPQHF. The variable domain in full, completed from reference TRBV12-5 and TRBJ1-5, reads DARVTQTPRHKVTEMGQEVTMRCQPILGHNTVFWYRQTMMQGLELLAYFRNRAPLDDSGMPKDRFSAEMPDATLATLKIQPSEPRDSAVYFCANRQPQHFGDGTRLSIL.

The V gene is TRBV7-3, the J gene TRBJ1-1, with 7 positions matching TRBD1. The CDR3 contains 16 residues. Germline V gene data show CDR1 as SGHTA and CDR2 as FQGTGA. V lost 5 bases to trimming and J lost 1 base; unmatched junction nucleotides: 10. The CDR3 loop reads CASSAYVGTANTEAFF. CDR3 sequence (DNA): TGTGCCAGCAGCGCCTACGTGGGGACAGCGAACACTGAAGCTTTCTTT.

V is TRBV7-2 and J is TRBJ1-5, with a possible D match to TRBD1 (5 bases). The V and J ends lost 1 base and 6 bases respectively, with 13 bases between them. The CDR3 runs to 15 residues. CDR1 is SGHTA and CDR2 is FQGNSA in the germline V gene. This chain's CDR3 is CASSLGSGAGQPQHF. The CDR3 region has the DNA TGTGCCAGCAGCTTAGGGAGCGGGGCGGGTCAGCCCCAGCATTTT. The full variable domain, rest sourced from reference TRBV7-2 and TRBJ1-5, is GAGVSQSPSNKVTEKGKDVELRCDPISGHTALYWYRQSLGQGLEFLIYFQGNSAPDKSGLPSDRFSAERTGGSVSTLTIQRTQQEDSAVYLCASSLGSGAGQPQHFGDGTRLSIL.

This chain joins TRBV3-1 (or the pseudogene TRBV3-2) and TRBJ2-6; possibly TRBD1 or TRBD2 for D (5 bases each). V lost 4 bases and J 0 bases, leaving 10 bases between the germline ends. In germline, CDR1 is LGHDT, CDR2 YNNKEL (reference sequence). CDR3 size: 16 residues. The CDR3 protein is CASSLLGRSGANVLTF. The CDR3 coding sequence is TGTGCCAGCAGCCTTCTGGGACGCTCTGGGGCCAACGTCCTGACTTTC.